The sequence of this T cell receptor beta chain was determined in a study of T cells in women clearing cervical HPV infection listed by TCRdb under 2018. At the level of the whole study: Cases were 25 women with histologically confirmed HPV16-related CIN3 or worse, including a couple of invasive cancers. Controls were 25 women whose single incident HPV16 infection cleared within 12 months without precancer or cancer developing. Blood from cases was collected at the visit where the lesion was first found, while blood from controls was collected once the infection could no longer be detected. For cases, the median interval between lesion detection and blood sampling was around 150 days, with an interquartile range of roughly 80 to 200 days. Since only a few of the women had HLA typing available, the possibility that HLA type was acting as a confounder could not be ruled out. This exploratory proof-of-principle case-control study, nested within the Guanacaste HPV Natural History Study in Costa Rica, compared TCR repertoires among women with different cervical HPV16 outcomes. Cases and controls were matched on age within five years and on year of sample collection. Cases had a median age of about 34 years compared with 38 to 40 for controls, and baseline characteristics showed no significant differences between the groups. In the parent cohort, roughly 10,000 women aged 18 or older were enrolled in Guanacaste, Costa Rica, during about 1992 to 1994 and were followed for more than 6 years. As quality controls, five blinded duplicates were added to each group, bringing the total to 60 or so samples made up of around 50 participants and approximately ten replicates.

General study outcomes and caveats: Random forest classifiers that combined richness and V gene abundances separated cases from controls with an estimated AUC of less than 0.85. Because of the cross-sectional design, the study could not determine whether the associations came before infection or resulted from infection, and neither effector/memory subsets nor HPV-specific T cells were isolated. CIN3+ cases had significantly higher TCR repertoire richness than controls across sequencing depths, but evenness did not differ between the groups. Because the number of T cells per sample was unknown, the richness differences could reflect varying T-cell content rather than repertoire biology. Lower TRBV6-7 relative abundance was observed in cases than in controls (0.11% versus 0.16%; Bonferroni P = 0.0008).

TCR beta CDR3 regions were amplified by multiplex PCR from an average of 1200 ng genomic DNA per sample using the immunoSEQ assay. To correct primer bias, the assay used a complete synthetic TCR repertoire to set an amplification baseline. The amplicons were sequenced on the Illumina platform. The source study handled its data this way. Sequence errors were corrected by clustering with frequency ratios and a modified nearest-neighbor algorithm, and the sequences were then analyzed in the immunoSEQ Analyzer using IMGT gene definitions. At each rarefaction depth, TCR richness and evenness were averaged across 20 rarefaction repeats, and any sample with fewer sequences than the depth was left out. Wilcoxon rank sum tests with FDR correction were used to compare relative abundances of V, D and J genes between the groups. In the blinded duplicates, the intraclass correlation was roughly 96% for TCR richness and averaged around 78% across around 70 gene segments. TCRdb mirrors the immuneACCESS table, restricted to in-frame sequences. Some clones are absent from its copies; in checked studies, under half trace to an unresolved V gene, and the reason for the others is unknown. That table furnishes V, J and clone size, whereas the DNA furnished D and trimming. This sample's table lists some 33,000 clones. The ten most abundant clones make up 7.8% of the sample.

Every participant had a single incident cervical HPV16 infection, and women with prevalent HPV16 infections were excluded. Cervical HPV DNA was detected by MY09/MY11 PCR, and genotyping was performed by dot-blot hybridization. Approximately 15 mL of heparinized blood were centrifuged, and the buffy coat was aliquoted, frozen at -30°C, then stored at -80°C. QIAGEN kits were used to extract genomic DNA from buffy coat specimens. Concerning this clone: What antigen it recognizes has not been identified. The sequenced fragment ends 3 residues before the CDR3 boundary, so the rest is inferred from the germline J gene.

Inclusive of the bounding cysteine and phenylalanine, the CDR3 is 16 residues long. The DNA shown is the part of the CDR3 that was read: 39 bases, in frame from base 1. For CDR1 and CDR2, the germline V gene (reference sequence) lists LNHDA and SQIVND. V is cut by 6 bases and J by 0 bases, and the space between the germline ends is 18 bases. Sequencing was performed on blood buffy coat. The chain is assembled from TRBV19 and TRBJ2-7; a weak D assignment points to TRBD1 (6 bases agree). The receptor's source is a woman aged 18-69 years with a cervical HPV16 infection that either progressed to CIN3+ or cleared (not recorded which). The CDR3 reads CASSPSRGPFSYEQYF. The DNA read from the CDR3 is TGTGCCAGTAGCCCTAGCAGGGGACCTTTCTCCTACGAG.